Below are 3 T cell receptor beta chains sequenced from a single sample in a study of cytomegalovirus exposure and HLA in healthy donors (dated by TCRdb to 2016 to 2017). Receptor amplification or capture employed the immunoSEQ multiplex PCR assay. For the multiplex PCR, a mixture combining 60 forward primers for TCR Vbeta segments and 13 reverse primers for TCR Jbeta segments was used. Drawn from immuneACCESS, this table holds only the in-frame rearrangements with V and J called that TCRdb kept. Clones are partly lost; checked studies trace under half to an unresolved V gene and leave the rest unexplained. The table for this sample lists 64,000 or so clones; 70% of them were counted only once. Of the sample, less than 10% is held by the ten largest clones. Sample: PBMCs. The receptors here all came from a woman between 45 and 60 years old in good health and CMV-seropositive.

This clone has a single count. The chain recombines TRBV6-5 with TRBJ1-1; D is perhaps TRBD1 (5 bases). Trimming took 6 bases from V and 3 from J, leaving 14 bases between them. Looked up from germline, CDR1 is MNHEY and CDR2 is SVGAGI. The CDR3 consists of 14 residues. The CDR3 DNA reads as TGTGCCAGCAGCTGGGGCCAGGAGTACACTGAAGCTTTCTTT. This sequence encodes CASSWGQEYTEAFF.

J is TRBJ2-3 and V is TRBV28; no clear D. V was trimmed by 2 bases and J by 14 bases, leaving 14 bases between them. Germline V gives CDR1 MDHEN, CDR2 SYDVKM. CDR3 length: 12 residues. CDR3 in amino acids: CASSLNPLEAYF. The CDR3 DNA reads TGTGCCAGCAGTTTAAACCCCCTAGAAGCGTATTTT.

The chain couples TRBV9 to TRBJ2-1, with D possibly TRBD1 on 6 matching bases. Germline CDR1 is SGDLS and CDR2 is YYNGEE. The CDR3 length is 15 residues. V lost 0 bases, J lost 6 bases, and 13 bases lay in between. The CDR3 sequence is CASSVGTETPNEQFF. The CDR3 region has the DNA TGTGCCAGCAGCGTAGGGACAGAGACACCCAATGAGCAGTTCTTC.